There are many counts of the clone carrying this T cell receptor (beta chain). The CDR3 sequence is 13 residues long. V lost 8 bases and J lost 4, with 12 bases in between. This sample is drawn from a study of T-cell reconstitution after alpha-beta-depleted transplantation in children. Library preparation (for TCRbeta) was performed with unique molecular identifiers. In TCRdb, the PCR reads were re-called with MiXCR into one record per CDR3 protein. The sample lists about 70,000 distinct CDR3 sequences, 9.5% to 13% occurring once. The chain recombines TRBV12-3 or TRBV12-4 with TRBJ1-3; D is unclear. This TCR was sampled from a boy younger than 18 with acute myeloid leukemia, due to receive a stem cell transplant. This specimen was PBMCs, taken before TCRalphabeta/CD19-depleted stem cell transplant. The CDR3 DNA reads as TGTGCCAGCTTCAGACGTCAGGGAAACACCATATATTTT. Residues: CASFRRQGNTIYF.